The rows below give T cell receptor beta chains drawn from one sample of a study of blood T cell repertoires in COVID-19. Clones were sequenced by immunoSEQ multiplex PCR, and TCRdb holds only the in-frame ones, with some missing. The table lists 240,000 or so clones, 87% of them singletons, with approximately 7.5% in the top ten. The sample consisted of peripheral blood. The receptors stem from a man between 60 and 75 years old who had recovered from COVID-19. The CDR3 runs from the conserved cysteine through the conserved F or W. D genes are given only for firm matches. Clone size appears in some rows only: once, few, many, or a class for an expanded clone.

>TRBV19|-|few|TRBJ1-5
CASRRGGQPQHF
TGTGCCAGTCGGAGGGGAGGTCAGCCCCAGCATTTT
>TRBV5-4|-|once|TRBJ1-3
CASSLIDGNTIYF
TGTGCCAGCAGCTTGATAGATGGAAACACCATATATTTT
>TRBV6-1|TRBD1|-|TRBJ1-3
CASSEGAAGGQNTIYF
TGTGCCAGCAGTGAAGGGGCGGCAGGGGGGCAGAACACCATATATTTT
>TRBV6-1|-|-|TRBJ1-2
CASSDGDFYGYTF
TGTGCCAGCAGTGACGGGGACTTCTATGGCTACACCTTC
>TRBV5-6|TRBD1|-|TRBJ1-1
CASSPQGQGFEAFF
TGTGCCAGCAGCCCCCAGGGACAGGGCTTTGAAGCTTTCTTT
>TRBV23-1|-|once|TRBJ1-6
CASTPGAYNSPLHF
TGCGCCAGCACTCCAGGGGCTTATAATTCACCCCTCCACTTT
>TRBV5-1|-|-|TRBJ2-3
CASSLSGSLSTDTQYF
TGCGCCAGCAGCTTAAGCGGGTCCCTTAGCACAGATACGCAGTATTTT
>TRBV5-1|-|-|TRBJ2-3
CASRQRGDTSLTDTQYF
TGCGCCAGCAGGCAGCGAGGGGACACGTCGCTAACAGATACGCAGTATTTT
>TRBV19|-|-|TRBJ2-7
CASSIVGGLSSYEQYF
TGTGCCAGTAGTATAGTCGGAGGCTTAAGCTCCTACGAGCAGTACTTC
>TRBV28|-|-|TRBJ2-7
CASSSIPQSGSYEQYF
TGTGCCAGCAGTTCAATACCCCAGTCAGGGTCCTACGAGCAGTACTTC
>TRBV3-1/TRBV3-2|TRBD1|-|TRBJ1-6
CASSQGGQGSPLHF
TGTGCCAGCAGCCAAGGAGGACAGGGGTCACCCCTCCACTTT
>TRBV23-1|-|few|TRBJ2-2
CASRRDTWNTGELFF
TGCGCCAGCAGACGGGACACCTGGAACACCGGGGAGCTGTTTTTT
>TRBV19|-|-|TRBJ1-4
CASSQSFASEKLFF
TGTGCCAGTAGTCAATCATTTGCGTCTGAAAAACTGTTTTTT
>TRBV5-6|-|few|TRBJ1-4
CASSLARGNEKLFF
TGTGCCAGCAGCTTGGCCAGGGGTAATGAAAAACTGTTTTTT
>TRBV11-2|-|-|TRBJ1-6
CASSLSSLGDSPLHF
TGTGCCAGCAGCTTGAGTAGTCTAGGGGATTCACCCCTCCACTTT
>TRBV5-1|-|-|TRBJ2-3
CASKLVQSTDTQYF
TGCGCCAGCAAACTAGTCCAAAGCACAGATACGCAGTATTTT
>TRBV18|-|-|TRBJ1-1
CASSLDSGRLAFF
TGTGCCAGCTCACTGGACTCCGGGAGGCTGGCTTTCTTT
>TRBV29-1|TRBD1|once|TRBJ2-7
CSVEVGQGTYEQYF
TGCAGCGTTGAGGTCGGACAGGGAACCTACGAGCAGTACTTC